This T cell receptor (beta chain) appears in the sequencing data of a study of blood T cell repertoires in COVID-19 (dated by TCRdb to 2018 to 2021). For context, the study as a whole: Collaborator samples came from the United States, Italy and Spain and covered acute and convalescent phases of COVID-19. The prospective study material was composed of cDNA or gDNA derived from T cells, B-cell-depleted T cells, or PBMCs. Deeply sampled blood TCRbeta repertoires from subjects exposed to, actively infected with, or recovered from COVID-19 were included in the dataset. The repertoires were released in a freely available public database meant as a resource for research on the immune response to SARS-CoV-2. The samples were drawn from two sources: the first 160 participants of the ongoing ImmuneRACE study, and 1,000 to 1,500 subjects contributed by 6 global collaborators. Sample metadata almost always included a de-identified subject ID, COVID-19 status, age in years and sex. HLA class I and class II types, where available, came from metadata supplied by the sample provider rather than from assay-based typing.

Results the study describes overall, beyond this receptor: The amount of clinical and demographic metadata varied by source and participant and was provided uncurated.

Measured from the cysteine to the phenylalanine, the CDR3 is 12 residues long. This entry keeps only the CDR3 DNA: 36 bases, framed from base 1. Based on the germline V gene, the CDR1 and CDR2 sequences are ENHRY and SYGVKD. Trimming takes 3 bases from V and 10 bases from J, and the germline ends sit 10 bases apart. As regards this clone: What antigen it recognizes has not been identified. The input lacks base qualities; no much larger clone sits a single base away.

In the prospective study, participants were about 18 to 100 years old, resided in about two dozen geographic areas of the United States, and were enrolled through a virtual design. Cohort assignment in the prospective study relied on participant-reported clinical history from a screening survey and a study questionnaire. In the prospective study, whole blood, serum and a nasopharyngeal or oropharyngeal swab were collected from each participant by mobile phlebotomists. Over a roughly two-month period, participants in the prospective study had the option of providing additional blood draws and questionnaires. Blood samples from the prospective study were shipped frozen or at room temperature prior to DNA extraction. The immunoSEQ Assay, a bias-controlled multiplex PCR, was used to amplify TCRbeta CDR3 regions from genomic DNA. The source study handled its data this way. Nucleated cell counts per sample were estimated from amplification of reference gene primers within the assay. Sequence reads were collapsed and filtered to measure the absolute abundance of every unique TCRbeta CDR3 rearrangement. Productive Simpson clonality was computed per sample as the square root of Simpson's diversity index over productive rearrangements. Drawn from immuneACCESS, this table holds only the in-frame rearrangements with V and J called that TCRdb kept. Clones are partly lost; checked studies trace under half to an unresolved V gene and leave the rest unexplained. The V and J calls and clone size are taken from that table; D and trimming were inferred from the DNA. This sample holds about 200,000 clones; about nine tenths were observed only once. Almost 4% of the sample is in the top ten clones.

Sequencing was carried out using PBMCs or T cells enriched from blood (not recorded which). The origin of this receptor is a woman aged 25-40 years with acute COVID-19. Recombination linked TRBV10-3 to TRBJ2-1; TRBD1 is possibly the D segment (5 matching bases). The CDR3 protein sequence reads: CAISDQGEEQFF. The sequenced DNA: TGTGCCATCAGTGACCAGGGCGAAGAGCAGTTCTTC.